These 5 T cell receptor beta chains originate from one sample sequenced in a study of T cell responses to AZD1222 COVID-19 vaccine. Libraries were prepared by immunoSEQ multiplex PCR; TCRdb keeps only in-frame clonotypes and omits some of them. The table lists roughly 150,000 clones, about 90% of them singletons. Sequencing used peripheral blood, obtained on day 0 of AZD1222 vaccination. The origin of the receptors is an adult in good health.

This clone has a handful of counts. The chain joins TRBV27 to TRBJ2-7; D could derive from TRBD1 or TRBD2 (5 bases each). Between the trimmed V and J ends, which lost 2 bases and 3 bases, there was a span of 11 bases. There are 14 residues in the CDR3. The germline V gene has CDR1 MNHEY and CDR2 SMNVEV (reference sequence). The CDR3 region is CASSLRGPIYEQYF. CDR3 DNA: TGTGCCAGCAGTTTAAGGGGACCGATCTACGAGCAGTACTTC.

This clone has just a few counts. The V and J genes are TRBV5-1 and TRBJ2-3; no firm D call. Germline CDR1 reads SGHRS; CDR2 reads YFSETQ. CDR3 length: 14 amino acids. V was clipped by 6 bases and J by 0 bases, with 11 bases between them. The CDR3 region is CASKPESSTDTQYF. The CDR3 DNA reads TGCGCCAGCAAGCCAGAGAGTAGCACAGATACGCAGTATTTT.

CDR3 nucleotides: TGTGCCAGCAGCCATCCCGGGACTAGCGGGAGGGCCTCCGGCAATGAGCAGTTCTTC. This translates into CASSHPGTSGRASGNEQFF. The chain is built from TRBV3-1 (or the pseudogene TRBV3-2) and TRBJ2-1; 16 bases are shared with TRBD2. From germline, CDR1 is LGHDT and CDR2 YNNKEL (reference sequence). The CDR3 is made up of 19 amino acids. The junction had 11 bases not matched to a gene; V was cut back by 3 bases and J by 6 bases.

This chain links TRBV2 with TRBJ1-5; D uncertain. The CDR3 has 11 residues. Germline CDR1 and CDR2: SNHLY and FYNNEI. V was cut by 6 bases and J by 2 bases, with 2 bases left in between. The CDR3 DNA follows: TGTGCCAGCAGGCGCAATCAGCCCCAGCATTTT. Its translation is CASRRNQPQHF.

This chain uses TRBV19 with TRBJ2-4; D call uncertain. Between the trimmed V and J ends, which lost 8 bases and 2 bases, there was a span of 4 bases. CDR1 is LNHDA, CDR2 SQIVND, per germline (reference sequence). The CDR3 contains 11 residues. CDR3 region: CASGSKNIQYF. The DNA of the CDR3 is TGTGCCAGTGGATCCAAAAACATTCAGTACTTC.